This entry lists 18 T cell receptor beta chains sequenced from one sample in a study of CD8+CD57+ T cells in acquired aplastic anemia (dated by TCRdb to between 2018 and 2020). Patients chosen for sequencing had shown expansion of CD8+CD57+ cells by flow cytometry. Sequencing was carried out with an Illumina HiSeq 2000. Profiling of TCR beta VDJ combinations and CDR3 sequences used genomic DNA as the template. The public reads were reprocessed in TCRdb via fastp at Q25 and MiXCR, keeping in-frame beta chains. CDR3 protein duplicates are merged, each entry listing the most common genes and DNA. The sample contains under 200,000 distinct CDR3 sequences, roughly two thirds of them found a single time. Together, the top ten hold approximately 48% of the sample. The source material was sorted CD4+, CD8+, or CD8+CD57+ T cells (not recorded which) from PBMCs. The receptors shown here come from a human donor with aplastic anemia.

In this sample, this clonotype turned up a few times. J is TRBJ1-6 and V is TRBV15; 8 positions match TRBD1. CDR1 and CDR2 from the germline V gene are LNHNV and YYDKDF (reference sequence). V lost 0 bases and J lost 8; bases outside the gene matches: 3. The CDR3 contains 15 residues. The CDR3 loop is CATSREDRVYSPLHF. CDR3 sequence (DNA): TGTGCCACCAGCAGAGAGGACAGGGTTTATTCACCCCTCCACTTT.

This clonotype was seen once. CDR3 sequence: CASSVDRVRQGEQFF. The CDR3, as DNA: TGTGCCAGCAGCGTAGACCGGGTGCGCCAGGGTGAGCAGTTCTTC. This chain connects TRBV9 to TRBJ2-1; tentatively, D is TRBD1 (5 bases). The CDR3 runs to 15 residues. Germline values: CDR1 SGDLS, CDR2 YYNGEE. V was clipped by 0 bases and J by 9 bases, with 16 bases between them.

This chain connects TRBV20-1 to TRBJ1-6; D perhaps matches TRBD1 (6 bases). The V end lost 2 bases, the J end lost 6 bases, and 11 bases lay between the germline ends. The CDR3 has 14 residues. Germline CDR1 and CDR2: DFQATT and SNEGSKA (reference sequence). CDR3: CSARPWTANSPLHF. The CDR3 DNA reads as TGCAGTGCTAGACCCTGGACAGCTAATTCACCCCTCCACTTT.

This clonotype was observed at least ten times. The rearrangement joins TRBV7-2 to TRBJ1-5; unclear D gene. The CDR3 runs to 13 residues. Germline CDR1 SGHTA, CDR2 FQGNSA. The V and J ends lost 1 base and 10 bases respectively, with 11 bases between them. CDR3 sequence: CASSLVDTQPQHF. The CDR3 region has the DNA TGTGCCAGCAGCTTAGTCGACACCCAACCCCAGCATTTT.

The rearrangement joins TRBV7-9 to TRBJ1-5, with D maybe TRBD1 (6 bases). V was trimmed by 3 bases and J by 3 bases, leaving 15 bases between them. Germline V gives CDR1 SEHNR, CDR2 FQNEAQ (reference sequence). The CDR3 is 16 amino acids. Here the CDR3 reads CASSLRVKGDNQPQHF. The CDR3 region has the DNA TGTGCCAGCAGCTTGCGGGTTAAGGGGGACAATCAGCCCCAGCATTTT.

The chain carries TRBV9 and TRBJ2-7; TRBD1 matches at 9 bases. Germline CDR1 SGDLS, CDR2 YYNGEE. The CDR3 is 14 residues long. V was pared by 3 bases and J by 5 bases, with 6 bases of the junction left unmatched. CDR3 in DNA: TGTGCCAGCAGCGACCGGGACAGGGACCACGAGCAGTACTTC. It specifies CASSDRDRDHEQYF.

In this sample, this clonotype turned up once. The chain links TRBV27 to TRBJ1-2; TRBD1 matches 8 bases. The length of the CDR3 is 17 residues. Germline V gene lookup returns CDR1 MNHEY and CDR2 SMNVEV (reference sequence). V lost 7 bases to trimming and J lost 0 bases; unmatched junction nucleotides: 13. The CDR3 loop is CASTKGWGDRTNYGYTF. DNA of the CDR3: TGTGCCAGCACCAAAGGTTGGGGGGACAGGACTAACTATGGCTACACCTTC.

This clonotype turned up a few times. The J gene is TRBJ2-2, the V gene TRBV29-1; 9 nucleotides line up with TRBD2. J lost 4 bases, V lost 6 bases, and 9 bases had no gene match. CDR1 and CDR2 (germline): SQVTM, ANQGSEA. The CDR3 is 15 amino acids. CDR3 sequence: CSVRAGGEVTGELFF. CDR3 bases: TGCAGCGTCCGAGCGGGGGGCGAAGTCACCGGGGAGCTGTTTTTT.

This chain joins TRBV7-8 and TRBJ2-7, with TRBD2 matching over 14 bases. There are 15 residues in the CDR3. CDR1 is SGHVS and CDR2 is FQNEAQ in the germline V gene. Germline trimming cut 5 bases from V and 2 bases from J; bases unmatched to any gene: 2. The CDR3 here is CASSRTSGGPYEQYF. For the CDR3, the DNA is TGTGCCAGCAGCCGGACTAGCGGGGGGCCCTACGAGCAGTACTTC.

This clonotype was found a few times. Compared with germline, one end of the junction differs, possibly owing to a read error. This rearrangement joins TRBV12-3 or TRBV12-4 to TRBJ2-7; the match to TRBD1 covers 8 bases. The length of the CDR3 is 13 residues. Here the CDR3 reads CASSLGTGYEQYF. CDR3 bases: TGTGCCAGCAGCTTAGGGACAGGATACGAGCAGTACTTC.

The genes are TRBV19 and TRBJ2-4, with 9 bases lining up with TRBD1. V lost 6 bases, J lost 2 bases, and 2 bases stayed unmatched. The CDR3 sequence is 14 residues long. CDR1 is LNHDA, CDR2 SQIVND, per germline (reference sequence). In DNA form, the CDR3 reads TGTGCCAGTAGCGGACAGGGGACCAAAAACATTCAGTACTTC. Protein: CASSGQGTKNIQYF.

V usage is TRBV9 and J usage is TRBJ1-6; 8 nucleotides align to TRBD1. The CDR3 has 17 residues. The V gene end was trimmed by 0 bases and the J gene end by 7 bases; junction bases not matched to a gene: 9. Germline CDR1 SGDLS, CDR2 YYNGEE. CDR3 DNA: TGTGCCAGCAGCGTAGCTTCAGGGGGCAGGGGAAATTCACCCCTCCACTTT. It yields the protein CASSVASGGRGNSPLHF.

The chain carries TRBV7-9 and TRBJ2-6; D not resolved. CDR1 is SEHNR and CDR2 is FQNEAQ in the germline V gene (reference sequence). This CDR3 has 14 residues. The V end was cut by 4 bases, the J end by 0 bases, with 4 bases between. CDR3 sequence: CASSSSSGANVLTF. The CDR3 nucleotides read TGTGCCAGCAGCTCAAGCTCTGGGGCCAACGTCCTGACTTTC.

The gene calls are TRBV7-3 and TRBJ2-1, with D uncertain. Germline V lookup: CDR1 SGHTA, CDR2 FQGTGA. The CDR3 extends over 14 amino acids. Trimming stripped 5 bases from V and 4 bases from J, with 12 bases between. The CDR3 coding sequence is TGTGCCAGCAGCAAGGATCCGCAATACAATGAGCAGTTCTTC. This gives the protein CASSKDPQYNEQFF.

This chain uses TRBV2 with TRBJ1-1; D is uncertain. Germline CDR1 SNHLY, CDR2 FYNNEI. Trimming stripped 4 bases from V and 1 base from J, with 10 bases between. The length of the CDR3 is 14 residues. CDR3 sequence (DNA): TGTGCCAGCAGTGCTCCCGTTGGGAACACTGAAGCTTTCTTT. Translating it yields CASSAPVGNTEAFF.

The chain joins TRBV24-1 to TRBJ1-6; tentative D call: TRBD1 (6 bases). V gave up 1 base and J gave up 7 bases, with 13 bases separating them. Germline V gene data show CDR1 as KGHDR and CDR2 as SFDVKD. The CDR3 runs to 16 residues. In nucleotides, the CDR3 is TGTGCCACCAGTGATTTTCTCGGGACACAGAATTCACCCCTCCACTTT. This encodes CATSDFLGTQNSPLHF.

The V and J genes are TRBV29-1 and TRBJ1-1, with a tentative D call TRBD1 (5 bases). From germline, CDR1 is SQVTM and CDR2 ANQGSEA. The CDR3 has 15 amino acids. Trimming cost V 0 bases and J 1 base, with 12 bases left between them. CDR3 sequence reads: CSVEDFGRANTEAFF. The CDR3 DNA follows: TGCAGCGTTGAAGATTTTGGCAGGGCGAACACTGAAGCTTTCTTT.

V and J are TRBV20-1 and TRBJ2-3; D not certain. The CDR3 length is 13 residues. Germline-derived CDR1 and CDR2 are DFQATT and SNEGSKA (reference sequence). Trimming removed 5 bases from V and 8 bases from J, with 17 bases in between. CDR3 coding DNA: TGCAGTGCTGACTCCGCTAGGTTCGGTACGCAGTATTTT. It translates to CSADSARFGTQYF.